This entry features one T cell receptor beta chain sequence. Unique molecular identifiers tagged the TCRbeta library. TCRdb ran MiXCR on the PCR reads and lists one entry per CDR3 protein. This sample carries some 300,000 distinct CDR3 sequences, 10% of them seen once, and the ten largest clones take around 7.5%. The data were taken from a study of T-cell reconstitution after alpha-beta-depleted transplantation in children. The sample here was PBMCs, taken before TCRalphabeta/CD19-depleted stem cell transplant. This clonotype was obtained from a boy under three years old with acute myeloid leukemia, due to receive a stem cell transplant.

The chain's CDR3 is CASGLIAGENTGELFF. CDR3 nucleotides: TGTGCTAGTGGTCTAATAGCGGGGGAGAACACCGGGGAGCTGTTTTTT. The genes are TRBV12-5 and TRBJ2-2; 9 bases align to TRBD2. J gave up 1 base and V 5 bases, and 5 bases lay outside the gene matches. This CDR3 comprises 16 residues. Germline V lookup: CDR1 LGHNT, CDR2 FRNRAP.